These 2 T cell receptor beta chains came from one sample sequenced in a study of blood T cells in healthy people across ages. The use of a sample-barcoded 5' primer and a J-beta primer mix characterized a second PCR of roughly 7 to 11 cycles. Via MiXCR, TCRdb re-called the 5' RACE reads, giving one row per CDR3 protein. In the table there are over 600,000 distinct CDR3 sequences, about 45% of which are singletons. The sequencing input was blood. Receptors originate from a man aged 80 or over in good health.

The chain combines TRBV28 with TRBJ2-5, with D maybe TRBD1 (5 bases). Trimming took 6 bases from V and 6 from J, leaving 14 bases between them. The length of the CDR3 is 13 residues. Germline CDR1 and CDR2: MDHEN and SYDVKM. The CDR3 reads CASSFRASKTQYF. CDR3 DNA: TGTGCCAGCAGCTTCAGGGCCTCGAAGACCCAGTACTTC. Full variable domain (missing parts from reference TRBV28 and TRBJ2-5): DVKVTQSSRYLVKRTGEKVFLECVQDMDHENMFWYRQDPGLGLRLIYFSYDVKMKEKGDIPEGYSVSREKKERFSLILESASTNQTSMYLCASSFRASKTQYFGPGTRLLVL.

The J gene is TRBJ2-1, the V gene TRBV20-1; the D is unclear. The ends were cut back, 1 base at V and 0 bases at J, with 10 bases in the middle. The V gene's germline CDR1 is DFQATT and CDR2 SNEGSKA (reference sequence). The CDR3 loop spans 15 amino acids. The CDR3 DNA sequence: TGCAGTGCTAGAGGTCCCGAGAGCTCCTACAATGAGCAGTTCTTC. This translates into CSARGPESSYNEQFF.